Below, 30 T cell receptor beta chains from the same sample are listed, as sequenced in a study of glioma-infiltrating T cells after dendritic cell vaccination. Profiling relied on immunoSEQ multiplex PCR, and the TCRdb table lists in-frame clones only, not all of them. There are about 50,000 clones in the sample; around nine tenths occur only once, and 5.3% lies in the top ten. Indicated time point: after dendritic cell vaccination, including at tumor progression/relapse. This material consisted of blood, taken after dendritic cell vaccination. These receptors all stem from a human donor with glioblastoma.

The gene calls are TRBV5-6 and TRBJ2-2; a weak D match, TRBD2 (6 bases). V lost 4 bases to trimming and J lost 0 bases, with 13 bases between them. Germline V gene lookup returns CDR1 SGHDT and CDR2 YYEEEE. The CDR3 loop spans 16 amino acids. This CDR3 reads CASSGRRVSNTGELFF. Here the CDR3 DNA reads TGTGCCAGCAGCGGAAGGAGGGTGTCGAACACCGGGGAGCTGTTTTTT. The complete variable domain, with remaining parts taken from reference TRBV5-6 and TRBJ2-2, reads DAGVTQSPTHLIKTRGQQVTLRCSPKSGHDTVSWYQQALGQGPQFIFQYYEEEERQRGNFPDRFSGHQFPNYSSELNVNALLLGDSALYLCASSGRRVSNTGELFFGEGSRLTVL.

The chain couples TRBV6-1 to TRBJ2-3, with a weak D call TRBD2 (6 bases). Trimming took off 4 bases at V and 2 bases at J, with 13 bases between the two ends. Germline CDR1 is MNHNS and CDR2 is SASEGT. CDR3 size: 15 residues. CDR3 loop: CASSGRTTLTDTQYF. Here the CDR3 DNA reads TGTGCCAGCAGTGGTCGGACTACCCTCACAGATACGCAGTATTTT.

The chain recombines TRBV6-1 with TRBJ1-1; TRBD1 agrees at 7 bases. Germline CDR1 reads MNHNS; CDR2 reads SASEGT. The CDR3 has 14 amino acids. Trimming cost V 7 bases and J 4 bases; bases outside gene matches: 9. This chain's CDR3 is CASIQGGAATEAFF. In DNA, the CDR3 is TGTGCCAGCATCCAAGGGGGCGCGGCCACTGAAGCTTTCTTT.

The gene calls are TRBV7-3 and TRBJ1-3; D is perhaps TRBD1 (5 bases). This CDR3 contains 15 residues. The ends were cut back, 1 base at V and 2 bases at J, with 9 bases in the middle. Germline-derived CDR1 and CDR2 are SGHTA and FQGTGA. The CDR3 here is CASSLSRAPGNTIYF. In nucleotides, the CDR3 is TGTGCCAGCAGCTTAAGCAGGGCCCCTGGAAACACCATATATTTT.

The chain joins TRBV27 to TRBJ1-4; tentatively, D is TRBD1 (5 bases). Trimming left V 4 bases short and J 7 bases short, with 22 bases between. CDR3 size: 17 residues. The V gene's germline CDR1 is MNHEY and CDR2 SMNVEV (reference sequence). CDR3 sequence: CASSSWPWTRGGEKLFF. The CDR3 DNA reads TGTGCCAGCAGTTCGTGGCCCTGGACTCGCGGGGGTGAAAAACTGTTTTTT.

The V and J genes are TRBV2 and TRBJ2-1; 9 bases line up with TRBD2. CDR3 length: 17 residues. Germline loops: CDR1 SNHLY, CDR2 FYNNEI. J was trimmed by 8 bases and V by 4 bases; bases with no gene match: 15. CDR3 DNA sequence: TGTGCCAGCAGTGCTGCTGGCGGGAGGGCCCTGAACGATGAGCAGTTCTTC. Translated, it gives CASSAAGGRALNDEQFF.

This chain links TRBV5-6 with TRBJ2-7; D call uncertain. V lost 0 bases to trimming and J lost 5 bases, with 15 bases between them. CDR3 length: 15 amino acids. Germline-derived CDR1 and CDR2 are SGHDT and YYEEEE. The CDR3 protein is CASSLVYSGRDEQYF. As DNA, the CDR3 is TGTGCCAGCAGCTTGGTATATAGTGGTCGGGACGAGCAGTACTTC. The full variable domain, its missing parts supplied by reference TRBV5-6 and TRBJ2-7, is DAGVTQSPTHLIKTRGQQVTLRCSPKSGHDTVSWYQQALGQGPQFIFQYYEEEERQRGNFPDRFSGHQFPNYSSELNVNALLLGDSALYLCASSLVYSGRDEQYFGPGTRLTVT.

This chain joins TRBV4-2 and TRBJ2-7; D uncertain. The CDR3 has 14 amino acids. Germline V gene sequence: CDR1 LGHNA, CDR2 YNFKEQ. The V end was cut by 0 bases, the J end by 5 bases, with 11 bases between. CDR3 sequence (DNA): TGTGCCAGCAGCCAAGAGAGATATCTCCACGAGCAGTACTTC. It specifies CASSQERYLHEQYF.

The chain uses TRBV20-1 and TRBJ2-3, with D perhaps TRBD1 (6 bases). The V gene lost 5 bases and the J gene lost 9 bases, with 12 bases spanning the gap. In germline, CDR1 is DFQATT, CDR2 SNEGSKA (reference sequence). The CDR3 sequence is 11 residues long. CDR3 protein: CSAPNRDTQYF. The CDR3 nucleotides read TGCAGTGCTCCAAACAGGGACACGCAGTATTTT.

Here the CDR3 reads CASSQDSDRGETQYF. The CDR3 nucleotides read TGCGCCAGCAGCCAAGATAGTGACAGGGGAGAGACCCAGTACTTC. The V gene is TRBV4-1, the J gene TRBJ2-5; 8 positions match TRBD1. The CDR3 contains 15 residues. V was pared by 0 bases and J by 4 bases, with 4 bases of the junction left unmatched. Germline V gene sequence: CDR1 MGHRA, CDR2 YSYEKL.

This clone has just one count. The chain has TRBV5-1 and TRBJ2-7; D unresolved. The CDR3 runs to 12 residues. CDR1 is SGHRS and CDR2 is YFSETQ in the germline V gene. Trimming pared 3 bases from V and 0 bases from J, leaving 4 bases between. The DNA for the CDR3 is TGCGCCAGCAGCTCCTACTCCTACGAGCAGTACTTC. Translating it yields CASSSYSYEQYF.

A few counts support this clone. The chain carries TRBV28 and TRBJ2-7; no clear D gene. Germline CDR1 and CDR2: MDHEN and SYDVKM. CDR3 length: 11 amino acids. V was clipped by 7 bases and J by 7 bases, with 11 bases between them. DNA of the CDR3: TGTGCCAGCAAACTCGCTTGGGAGCAGTACTTC. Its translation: CASKLAWEQYF.

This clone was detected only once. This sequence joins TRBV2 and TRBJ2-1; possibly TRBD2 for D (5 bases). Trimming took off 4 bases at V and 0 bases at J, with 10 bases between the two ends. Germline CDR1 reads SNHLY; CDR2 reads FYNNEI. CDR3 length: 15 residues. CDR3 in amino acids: CASSGRTSSYNEQFF. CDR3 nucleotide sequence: TGTGCCAGCAGTGGCAGGACTTCCTCCTACAATGAGCAGTTCTTC.

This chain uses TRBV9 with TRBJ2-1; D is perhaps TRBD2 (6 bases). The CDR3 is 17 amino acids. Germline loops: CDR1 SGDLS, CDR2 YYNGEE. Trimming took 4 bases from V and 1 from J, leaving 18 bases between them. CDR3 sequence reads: CASSLGGGEVSYNEQFF. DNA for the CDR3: TGTGCCAGCAGCCTCGGAGGAGGGGAGGTTTCCTACAATGAGCAGTTCTTC.

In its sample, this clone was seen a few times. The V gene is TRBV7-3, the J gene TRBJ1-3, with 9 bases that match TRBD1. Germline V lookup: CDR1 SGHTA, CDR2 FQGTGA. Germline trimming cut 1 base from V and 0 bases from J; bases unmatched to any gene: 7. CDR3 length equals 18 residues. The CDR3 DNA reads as TGTGCCAGCAGCTTAATACAGGGGGCACCGGTCTCTGGAAACACCATATATTTT. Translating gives CASSLIQGAPVSGNTIYF. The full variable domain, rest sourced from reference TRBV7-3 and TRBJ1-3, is GAGVSQTPSNKVTEKGKYVELRCDPISGHTALYWYRQSLGQGPEFLIYFQGTGAADDSGLPNDRFFAVRPEGSVSTLKIQRTERGDSAVYLCASSLIQGAPVSGNTIYFGEGSWLTVV.

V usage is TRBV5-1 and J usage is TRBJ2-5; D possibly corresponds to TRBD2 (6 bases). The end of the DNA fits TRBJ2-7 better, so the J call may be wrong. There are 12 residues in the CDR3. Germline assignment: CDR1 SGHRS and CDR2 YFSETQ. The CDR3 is CASSITSSEQYF. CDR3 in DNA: TGCGCCAGCAGCATTACTAGCTCCGAGCAGTACTTC.

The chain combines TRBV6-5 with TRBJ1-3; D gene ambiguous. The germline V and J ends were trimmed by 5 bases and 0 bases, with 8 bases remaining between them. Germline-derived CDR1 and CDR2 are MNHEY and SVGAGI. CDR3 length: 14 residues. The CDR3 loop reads CASSAESSGNTIYF. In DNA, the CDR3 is TGTGCCAGCAGTGCGGAAAGCTCTGGAAACACCATATATTTT.

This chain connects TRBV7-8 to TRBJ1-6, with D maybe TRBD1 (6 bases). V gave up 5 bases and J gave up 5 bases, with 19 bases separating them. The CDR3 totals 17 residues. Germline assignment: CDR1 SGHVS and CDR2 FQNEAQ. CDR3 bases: TGTGCCAGCAGCGAGATCGGACGGGGGGCAAATAATTCACCCCTCCACTTT. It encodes CASSEIGRGANNSPLHF.

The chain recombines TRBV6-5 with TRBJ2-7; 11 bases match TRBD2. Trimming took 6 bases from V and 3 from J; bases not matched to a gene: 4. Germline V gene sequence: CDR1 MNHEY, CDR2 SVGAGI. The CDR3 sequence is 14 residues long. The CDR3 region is CASRGTSGSYEQYF. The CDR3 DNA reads TGTGCCAGCAGGGGTACTAGCGGGAGCTACGAGCAGTACTTC.

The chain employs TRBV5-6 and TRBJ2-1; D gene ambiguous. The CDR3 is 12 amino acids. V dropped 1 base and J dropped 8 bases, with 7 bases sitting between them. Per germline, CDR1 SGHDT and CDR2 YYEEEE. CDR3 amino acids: CASSLSVDEQFF. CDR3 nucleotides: TGTGCCAGCAGCTTGAGCGTGGATGAGCAGTTCTTC.

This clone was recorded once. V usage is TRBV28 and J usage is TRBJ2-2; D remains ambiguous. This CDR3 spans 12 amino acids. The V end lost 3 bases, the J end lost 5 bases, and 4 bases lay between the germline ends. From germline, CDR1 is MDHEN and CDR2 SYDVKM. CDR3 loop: CASSFRTGELFF. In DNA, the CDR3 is TGTGCCAGCAGTTTCCGGACCGGGGAGCTGTTTTTT.

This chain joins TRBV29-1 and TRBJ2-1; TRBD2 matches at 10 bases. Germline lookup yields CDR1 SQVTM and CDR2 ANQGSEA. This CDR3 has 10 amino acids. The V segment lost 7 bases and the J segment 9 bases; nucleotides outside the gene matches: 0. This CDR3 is CSGTSGEQFF. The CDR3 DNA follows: TGCAGCGGGACTAGCGGTGAGCAGTTCTTC.

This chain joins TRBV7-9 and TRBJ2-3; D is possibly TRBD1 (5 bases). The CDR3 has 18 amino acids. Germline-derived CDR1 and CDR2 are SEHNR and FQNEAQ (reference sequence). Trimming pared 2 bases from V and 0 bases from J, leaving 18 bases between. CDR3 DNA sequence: TGTGCCAGCAGCTTAATCAAGTATGGGGCGGTCAGCACAGATACGCAGTATTTT. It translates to CASSLIKYGAVSTDTQYF.

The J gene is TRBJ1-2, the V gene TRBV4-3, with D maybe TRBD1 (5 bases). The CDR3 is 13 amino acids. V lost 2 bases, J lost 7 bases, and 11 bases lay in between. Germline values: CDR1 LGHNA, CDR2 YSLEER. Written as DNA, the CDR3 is TGCGCCAGCAGCCAAACTCAGGGAGGTGGCTACACCTTC. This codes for CASSQTQGGGYTF.

The chain's CDR3 is CASSVTGTSSYEQYF. The CDR3, as DNA: TGTGCCAGCAGCGTGACAGGGACTAGCTCCTACGAGCAGTACTTC. The chain has TRBV9 and TRBJ2-7, with a weak D call TRBD2 (8 bases). The V end was cut by 2 bases, the J end by 0 bases, with 12 bases between. The CDR3 sequence is 15 residues long. Germline CDR1 and CDR2: SGDLS and YYNGEE.

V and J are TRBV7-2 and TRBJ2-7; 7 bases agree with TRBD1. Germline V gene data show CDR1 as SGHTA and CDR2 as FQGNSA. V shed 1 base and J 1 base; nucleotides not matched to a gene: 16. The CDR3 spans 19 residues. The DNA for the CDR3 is TGTGCCAGCAGCTTAGTTCGTCGACAGGGCTACTTTTTGTCCTACGAGCAGTACTTC. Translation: CASSLVRRQGYFLSYEQYF.

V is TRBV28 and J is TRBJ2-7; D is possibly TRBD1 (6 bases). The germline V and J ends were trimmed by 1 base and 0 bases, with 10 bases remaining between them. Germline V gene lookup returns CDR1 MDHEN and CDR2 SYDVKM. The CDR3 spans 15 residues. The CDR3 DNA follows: TGTGCCAGCAGTTTATTTCGGGACACCTCCTACGAGCAGTACTTC. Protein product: CASSLFRDTSYEQYF.

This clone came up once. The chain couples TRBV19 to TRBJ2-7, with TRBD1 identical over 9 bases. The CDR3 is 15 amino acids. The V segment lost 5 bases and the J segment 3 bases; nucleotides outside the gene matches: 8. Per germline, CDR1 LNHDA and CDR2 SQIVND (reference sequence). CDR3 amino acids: CASSPLQGAVYEQYF. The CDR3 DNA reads TGTGCCAGTAGTCCGCTACAGGGGGCGGTCTACGAGCAGTACTTC.

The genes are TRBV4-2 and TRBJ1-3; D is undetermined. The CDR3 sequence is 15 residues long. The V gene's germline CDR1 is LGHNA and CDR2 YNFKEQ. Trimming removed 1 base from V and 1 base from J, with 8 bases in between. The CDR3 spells CASSQAFGSGNTIYF. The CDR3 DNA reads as TGTGCCAGCAGCCAAGCGTTCGGTTCTGGAAACACCATATATTTT.

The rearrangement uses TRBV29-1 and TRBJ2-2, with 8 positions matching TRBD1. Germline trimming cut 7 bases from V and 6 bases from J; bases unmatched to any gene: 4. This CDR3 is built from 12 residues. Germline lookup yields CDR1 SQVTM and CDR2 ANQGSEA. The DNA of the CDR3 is TGCAGCGCCCCAGGGGGCCCCGGGGAGCTGTTTTTT. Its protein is CSAPGGPGELFF.